The clone carrying this T cell receptor beta chain was detected ten times or more. Its antigen remains unknown. The record originates from a study of T-cell reconstitution after alpha-beta-depleted transplantation in children. Findings and limits, study-wide: Fresh T-cell production supplied most of the T-cell counts and diversity seen one year after transplant.

CDR1 and CDR2 from the germline V gene are DFQATT and SNEGSKA (reference sequence). Germline trimming cut 1 base from V and 0 bases from J; bases unmatched to any gene: 9. This CDR3 contains 18 residues. Library preparation (for TCRbeta) was performed with unique molecular identifiers. TCRdb recomputed calls from the PCR reads with MiXCR, one row per CDR3 protein. The sample has 240,000 or so distinct CDR3 sequences; 7.5% to 9.5% are singletons. Material: PBMCs, mostly from graft donor cells, obtained 180 days after TCRalphabeta/CD19-depleted stem cell transplant. This sequence joins TRBV20-1 and TRBJ2-6; 7 positions agree with TRBD2. The receptor's source is a male patient aged 10-17 years who had a stem cell transplant for acute lymphoblastic leukemia, so the T cells may come from the graft donor. CDR3 sequence: CSARAMAGVGSGANVLTF. The CDR3 DNA follows: TGCAGTGCTAGAGCAATGGCGGGGGTCGGCTCTGGGGCCAACGTCCTGACTTTC.